This TCR beta chain was sequenced for a study of T cells in women clearing cervical HPV infection. Across the study: Women with histologically confirmed HPV16-related CIN3 or worse, 2 with invasive cancer, served as cases. Control women cleared a single incident HPV16 infection within 12 months. Study-level results: Controls had more TRBV6-7 (0.16%) than cases (around 0.11%).

This CDR3 comprises 15 residues. V trimming: 1 base; J trimming: 2 bases; junction bases outside the gene matches: 0. The germline gives CDR1 SGHVS, CDR2 FNYEAQ. Libraries were prepared by immunoSEQ multiplex PCR; TCRdb keeps only in-frame clonotypes and omits some of them. The ten most abundant clones cover 10% to 15% of a sample with tens of thousands of clones. With regard to this clone: Its antigen is not identified. The read terminates 3 residues before the CDR3 end, so the remaining end is supplied by the germline J gene.

The specimen was blood buffy coat. The TCR sequence derives from a woman between 18 and 69 years old with a cervical HPV16 infection that either progressed to CIN3+ or cleared (not recorded which). The rearrangement joins TRBV7-6 to TRBJ1-5, with TRBD1 matching 9 bases. Incomplete CDR3 DNA: TGTGCCAGCAGCTTAGGGACAGGGGGCAATCAGCCC. Protein: CASSLGTGGNQP. From start to end, the CDR3 is CASSLGTGGNQPQHF.